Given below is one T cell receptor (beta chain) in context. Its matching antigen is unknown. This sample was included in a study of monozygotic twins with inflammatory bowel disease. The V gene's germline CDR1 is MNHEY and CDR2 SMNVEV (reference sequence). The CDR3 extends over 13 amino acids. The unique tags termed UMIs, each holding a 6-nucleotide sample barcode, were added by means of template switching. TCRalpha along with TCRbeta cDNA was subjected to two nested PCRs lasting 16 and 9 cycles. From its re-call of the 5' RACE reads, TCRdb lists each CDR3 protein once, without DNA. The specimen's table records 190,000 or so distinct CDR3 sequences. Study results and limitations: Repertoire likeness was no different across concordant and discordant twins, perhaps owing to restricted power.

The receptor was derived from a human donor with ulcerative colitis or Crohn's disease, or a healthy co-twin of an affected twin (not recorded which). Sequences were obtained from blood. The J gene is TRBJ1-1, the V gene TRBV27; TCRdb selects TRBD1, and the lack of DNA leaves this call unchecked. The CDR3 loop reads CASSMTGFTEAFF.